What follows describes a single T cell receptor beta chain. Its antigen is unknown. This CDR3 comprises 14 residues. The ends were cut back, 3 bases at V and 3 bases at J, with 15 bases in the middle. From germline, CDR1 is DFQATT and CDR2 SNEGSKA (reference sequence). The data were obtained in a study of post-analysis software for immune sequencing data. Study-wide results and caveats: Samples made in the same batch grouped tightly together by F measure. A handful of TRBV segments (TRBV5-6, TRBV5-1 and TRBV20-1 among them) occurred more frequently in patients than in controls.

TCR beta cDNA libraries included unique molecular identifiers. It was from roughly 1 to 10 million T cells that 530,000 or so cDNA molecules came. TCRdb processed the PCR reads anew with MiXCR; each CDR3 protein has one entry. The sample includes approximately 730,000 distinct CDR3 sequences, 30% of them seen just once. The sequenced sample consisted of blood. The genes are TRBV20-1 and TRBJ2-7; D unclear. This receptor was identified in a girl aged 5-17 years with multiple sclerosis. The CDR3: CSARFPGAGYEQYF. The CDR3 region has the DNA TGCAGTGCTAGGTTCCCGGGCGCTGGCTACGAGCAGTACTTC.